This T cell receptor beta chain comes out of a study of regulatory T cells in long-lasting Graves disease. Whole-study results and caveats: Repertoires from persistent disease leaned toward TRBV28, TRBJ1-2 and TRBJ2-5.

Notes on this clonotype: Its antigen is still unknown.

Germline V gene lookup returns CDR1 SGHRS and CDR2 YFSETQ. This CDR3 comprises 15 residues. The V and J ends lost 3 bases and 0 bases, in that order; junction bases with no gene match: 4. Researchers made TCR beta libraries by using iRepertoire HTBI primers and running Arm-PCR on CDR3 regions. TCRdb processed the multiplex PCR reads anew with MiXCR; each CDR3 protein has one entry. The sample yields roughly 450,000 distinct CDR3 sequences, approximately 23% seen once. Time point described: persistent/refractory GD, antithyroid drugs over 5 years with positive TRAb. TCR sequences were obtained from RNA taken from PBMCs.

The material sequenced was peripheral blood mononuclear cells (PBMCs), taken when the disease was refractory, from a patient treated with antithyroid drugs. This sequence originates from a female donor with Graves disease. The chain recombines TRBV5-1 with TRBJ2-7; 9 bases fit TRBD2. The CDR3 bases are TGCGCCAGCAGCTCCGGACTAGCGTTCTCCTACGAGCAGTACTTC. Translated, it gives CASSSGLAFSYEQYF.